These 21 T cell receptor beta chains were all obtained from the same sample, sequenced in a study of shared clonotypes between healthy human individuals. Libraries were prepared by immunoSEQ multiplex PCR; TCRdb keeps only in-frame clonotypes and omits some of them. Of roughly 500,000 clones listed, more than 65% are singletons. What was sequenced was PBMCs. All receptors derive from a woman between 40 and 50 years old in good health. Some clones in this sample may be carry-over from other donors' samples.

A word on this clone: This may come from a read error, since a much larger clone is one base off. Other DNA sequences from this sample encode an identical CDR3 as well. The chain links TRBV5-1 to TRBJ2-7; D unclear. The germline gives CDR1 SGHRS, CDR2 YFSETQ. Trimming left V 3 bases short and J 0 bases short, with 1 base between. This CDR3 has 11 amino acids. In nucleotides, the CDR3 is TGCGCCAGCAGCTCCTCCTACGAGCAGTACTTC. It translates to CASSSSYEQYF.

Here the CDR3 reads CASSANRDGGYTF. The CDR3 bases are TGTGCCAGCAGCGCTAACAGGGATGGTGGCTACACCTTC. V and J are TRBV7-8 and TRBJ1-2; perhaps TRBD1 as D (6 bases). Germline values: CDR1 SGHVS, CDR2 FQNEAQ. With 5 bases removed from V and 7 bases from J, the gap between germline ends came to 14 bases. This CDR3 contains 13 residues.

V and J are TRBV28 and TRBJ1-1; TRBD1 is a possible D gene (5 bases). Germline V gene sequence: CDR1 MDHEN, CDR2 SYDVKM. This CDR3 region has 17 residues. V shed 3 bases and J shed 0 bases, with 17 bases lying between them. In nucleotides, the CDR3 is TGTGCCAGCAGTTTCCCCGGGGCCTCTAGCATGAACACTGAAGCTTTCTTT. Residues: CASSFPGASSMNTEAFF.

The chain links TRBV5-1 to TRBJ2-1; 13 nucleotides agree with TRBD2. V was pared by 4 bases and J by 7 bases, with 11 bases of the junction left unmatched. The CDR3 has 17 amino acids. In germline, CDR1 is SGHRS, CDR2 YFSETQ. The CDR3 spells CASSPGPRTSGSNEQFF. The CDR3 DNA sequence: TGCGCCAGCAGCCCCGGGCCGAGGACTAGCGGGAGTAATGAGCAGTTCTTC.

In nucleotides, the CDR3 is TGTGCCAGCAGCCCCGTGAACAGCCAAGAGACCCAGTACTTC. This translates into CASSPVNSQETQYF. This chain links TRBV7-7 with TRBJ2-5, with D hard to call. The CDR3 totals 14 residues. The V gene's germline CDR1 is SSHAT and CDR2 FNYEAQ (reference sequence). Trimming took off 5 bases at V and 1 base at J, with 11 bases between the two ends.

This sequence joins TRBV5-1 and TRBJ2-3; D is undetermined. Trimming cost V 0 bases and J 1 base, with 6 bases left between them. The CDR3 has 14 residues. The germline gives CDR1 SGHRS, CDR2 YFSETQ. In nucleotides, the CDR3 is TGCGCCAGCAGCTTGGAACGGGGCACAGATACGCAGTATTTT. Translation: CASSLERGTDTQYF.

This rearrangement joins TRBV27 to TRBJ2-1; D gene unclear. Germline V gene lookup returns CDR1 MNHEY and CDR2 SMNVEV (reference sequence). CDR3 length equals 15 residues. V was pared by 5 bases and J by 1 base, with 12 bases between. The CDR3 DNA is TGTGCCAGCAGTACCCAGACCAGGTCCTACAATGAGCAGTTCTTC. This gives the protein CASSTQTRSYNEQFF.

This chain connects TRBV7-3 to TRBJ1-2, with 9 bases fitting TRBD1. Germline V gene lookup returns CDR1 SGHTA and CDR2 FQGTGA. The CDR3 consists of 14 residues. V trimming: 2 bases; J trimming: 8 bases; junction bases outside the gene matches: 6. CDR3 coding DNA: TGTGCCAGCAGCTTAGCGGGACAGGGTTCAGGCTACACCTTC. Amino acid sequence: CASSLAGQGSGYTF.

About this clone itself: With only one base between it and a far larger clone, this is likely a read error. The chain combines TRBV28 with TRBJ2-3; no definite D call. The germline V gene encodes CDR1 MDHEN and CDR2 SYDVKM. The CDR3 spans 11 residues. V was trimmed by 5 bases and J by 2 bases, leaving 2 bases between them. The CDR3 nucleotides read TGTGCCAGCAGTATCACAGATACGCAGTATTTT. Protein product: CASSITDTQYF.

The chain carries TRBV25-1 and TRBJ1-2, with 7 bases fitting TRBD1. The V segment lost 0 bases and the J segment 6 bases; nucleotides outside the gene matches: 7. Germline assignment: CDR1 MGHDK and CDR2 SYGVNS. This CDR3 is built from 15 residues. Here the CDR3 reads CASSEYTTGFNGYTF. Here the CDR3 DNA reads TGTGCCAGCAGTGAATATACGACAGGGTTTAATGGCTACACCTTC.

This clone was counted once. The CDR3 loop reads CATSSPGEIRAFF. In nucleotides, the CDR3 is TGTGCCACCAGCAGCCCGGGTGAGATTCGAGCTTTCTTT. The rearrangement uses TRBV15 and TRBJ1-1, with D hard to call. The germline gives CDR1 LNHNV, CDR2 YYDKDF (reference sequence). The CDR3 has 13 residues. V was shortened by 3 bases and J by 10 bases, with 15 bases between the two germline ends.

This clone was recorded a few times. The gene calls are TRBV6-6 and TRBJ1-1; unclear D gene. V lost 6 bases to trimming and J lost 5 bases, with 10 bases between them. The germline V gene has CDR1 MNHNY and CDR2 SVGAGI (reference sequence). The CDR3 runs to 12 residues. The CDR3 bases are TGTGCCAGCAGACCAGAAAGTACTGAAGCTTTCTTT. Protein product: CASRPESTEAFF.

This chain uses TRBV5-1 with TRBJ1-5, with D possibly TRBD1 on 6 matching bases. Germline lookup yields CDR1 SGHRS and CDR2 YFSETQ. The CDR3 covers 15 residues. Trimming removed 0 bases from V and 6 bases from J, with 13 bases in between. CDR3 protein: CASSLEGGTVQPQHF. The CDR3 DNA follows: TGCGCCAGCAGCTTGGAGGGGGGCACGGTTCAGCCCCAGCATTTT.

Comment on this clone: A far bigger clonotype differs at one base, so this is likely a read error. This chain links TRBV4-3 with TRBJ2-5; TRBD1 aligns across 12 bases. The CDR3 loop spans 15 amino acids. V was clipped by 4 bases and J by 1 base; unmatched bases: 1. The germline V gene encodes CDR1 LGHNA and CDR2 YSLEER. Here the CDR3 DNA reads TGCGCCAGCAGCCGGGGACAGGGGGCCCAAGAGACCCAGTACTTC. This codes for CASSRGQGAQETQYF.

On this clone itself: Other DNA sequences in this specimen translate into the identical CDR3. This chain links TRBV6-6 with TRBJ2-7; no clear D. Trimming left V 0 bases short and J 0 bases short, with 3 bases between. The CDR3 spans 13 residues. Looked up from germline, CDR1 is MNHNY and CDR2 is SVGAGI (reference sequence). This chain's CDR3 is CASSYSSSYEQYF. CDR3 in DNA: TGTGCCAGCAGTTACTCTTCCTCCTACGAGCAGTACTTC.

The chain is built from TRBV7-6 and TRBJ2-3; 11 nucleotides match TRBD1. The CDR3 covers 15 residues. CDR1 is SGHVS and CDR2 is FNYEAQ in the germline V gene. Unmatched junction bases numbered 4, after V lost 4 bases and J lost 4 bases. CDR3 loop: CASSSRTGGPDTQYF. For the CDR3, the DNA is TGTGCCAGCAGCTCAAGGACAGGGGGCCCAGATACGCAGTATTTT.

V gene TRBV28 combines with J gene TRBJ1-4; D ambiguous. The germline V gene encodes CDR1 MDHEN and CDR2 SYDVKM. This CDR3 has 13 residues. V was pared by 6 bases and J by 0 bases, with 5 bases between. CDR3 DNA: TGTGCCAGCAGGACCGCAACTAATGAAAAACTGTTTTTT. Amino acid sequence: CASRTATNEKLFF.

The chain links TRBV5-6 to TRBJ2-5, with TRBD1 as a possible D gene (6 bases). The CDR3 sequence is 15 residues long. V was trimmed by 0 bases and J by 14 bases, leaving 23 bases between them. The germline gives CDR1 SGHDT, CDR2 YYEEEE. CDR3 in amino acids: CASSLGLAPRQEIYF. CDR3 sequence (DNA): TGTGCCAGCAGCTTGGGCCTTGCCCCTCGACAGGAAATCTACTTC.

The chain is built from TRBV7-2 and TRBJ2-7; TRBD1 matches 8 bases. The CDR3 spans 14 residues. Germline CDR1 is SGHTA and CDR2 is FQGNSA. Trimming took 4 bases from V and 4 from J; bases not matched to a gene: 6. The CDR3 DNA follows: TGTGCCAGCAGCTCCCGACAGGGGATATACGAGCAGTACTTC. This gives the protein CASSSRQGIYEQYF.

The chain combines TRBV2 with TRBJ2-3; TRBD2 agrees at 7 bases. J lost 4 bases, V lost 4 bases, and 11 bases had no gene match. The germline gives CDR1 SNHLY, CDR2 FYNNEI. The length of the CDR3 is 16 residues. The CDR3 protein is CASSAGEGYSPDTQYF. CDR3 bases: TGTGCCAGCAGTGCGGGGGAGGGTTATTCACCAGATACGCAGTATTTT.

V and J are TRBV6-5 and TRBJ1-1; TRBD1 matches 11 bases. Germline trimming cut 3 bases from V and 1 base from J; bases unmatched to any gene: 1. The CDR3 is made up of 15 amino acids. Germline CDR1 is MNHEY and CDR2 is SVGAGI. The CDR3 loop reads CASSYGTGGNTEAFF. CDR3 DNA sequence: TGTGCCAGCAGTTATGGGACAGGGGGGAACACTGAAGCTTTCTTT.